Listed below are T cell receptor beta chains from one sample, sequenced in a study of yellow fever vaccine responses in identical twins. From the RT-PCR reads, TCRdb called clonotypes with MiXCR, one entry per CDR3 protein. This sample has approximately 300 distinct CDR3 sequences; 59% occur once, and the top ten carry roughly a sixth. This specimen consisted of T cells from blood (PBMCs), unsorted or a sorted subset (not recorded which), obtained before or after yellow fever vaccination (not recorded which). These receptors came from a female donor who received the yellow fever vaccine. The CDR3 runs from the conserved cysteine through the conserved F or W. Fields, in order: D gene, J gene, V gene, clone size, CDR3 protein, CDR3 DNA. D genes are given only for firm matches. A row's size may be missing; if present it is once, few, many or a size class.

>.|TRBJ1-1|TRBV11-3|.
CASSYGRALNTEAFF
TGTGCCAGCAGTTACGGCCGGGCTCTGAACACTGAAGCTTTCTTT
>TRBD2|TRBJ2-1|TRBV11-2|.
CASSRGGLAVNEQFF
TGTGCCAGCAGCCGCGGTGGGCTAGCGGTTAATGAGCAGTTCTTC
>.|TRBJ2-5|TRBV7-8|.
CASSLASQSLGETQYF
TGTGCCAGCAGCTTAGCGAGTCAGTCCCTGGGAGAGACCCAGTACTTC
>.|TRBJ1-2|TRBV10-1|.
CASAPAETSGYTF
TGCGCCAGCGCCCCGGCGGAAACGAGCGGCTACACCTTC
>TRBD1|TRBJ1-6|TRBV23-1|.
CASSQSSLKTGVSPLHF
TGCGCCAGCAGTCAATCGTCACTTAAAACAGGGGTTTCACCCCTCCACTTT
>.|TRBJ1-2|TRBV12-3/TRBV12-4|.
CASSLSGDYGYTF
TGTGCCAGCAGTTTGTCAGGGGACTATGGCTACACCTTC
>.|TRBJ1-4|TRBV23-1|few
CASSPSGDWGRLFF
TGCGCCAGCAGTCCGTCGGGTGATTGGGGTCGGCTGTTTTTT
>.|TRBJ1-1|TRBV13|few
CASSHTENTEAFF
TGTGCCAGCAGCCATACAGAGAACACTGAAGCTTTCTTT
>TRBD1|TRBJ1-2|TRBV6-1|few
CASSEPGGYGYTF
TGTGCCAGCAGTGAACCAGGGGGCTATGGCTACACCTTC
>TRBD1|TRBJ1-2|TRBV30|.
CAWSGNRGPTIYGYTF
TGTGCCTGGAGTGGCAACAGGGGTCCCACTATCTATGGCTACACCTTC
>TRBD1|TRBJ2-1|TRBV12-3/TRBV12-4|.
CASSFGQGWVRRGNEQFF
TGTGCCAGCAGTTTCGGACAGGGATGGGTCAGGAGGGGGAATGAGCAGTTCTTC
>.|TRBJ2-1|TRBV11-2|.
CASRKSSYNEQFF
TGTGCCTCACGTAAAAGCTCCTACAATGAGCAGTTCTTC
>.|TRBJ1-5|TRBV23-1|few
CAQRIYPASPQHF
TGCGCCCAGAGAATTTATCCAGCCAGCCCTCAGCATTTT
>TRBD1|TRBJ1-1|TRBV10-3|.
CAISGNRLTGGEAFF
TGTGCCATCAGTGGTAACCGCTTGACAGGGGGCGAAGCTTTCTTT
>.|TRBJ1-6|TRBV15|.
CATSRDMNSPLHF
TGTGCCACCAGCAGAGATATGAATTCACCCCTCCACTTT
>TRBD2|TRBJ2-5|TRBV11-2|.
CASSFGLGEETQYF
TGTGCCAGCAGCTTTGGACTAGGGGAGGAGACCCAGTACTTC
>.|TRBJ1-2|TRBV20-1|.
CSAPGTALYSYGYTF
TGCAGTGCCCCCGGGACGGCTCTCTATTCTTATGGCTACACCTTC
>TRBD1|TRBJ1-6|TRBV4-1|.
CASSRNDRGRYSPLHF
TGCGCCAGCAGCCGTAATGACAGGGGGCGATATTCACCCCTCCACTTT
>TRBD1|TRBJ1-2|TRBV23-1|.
CASRRQGGGYTF
TGCGCCAGCAGGAGACAGGGAGGCGGCTACACCTTC
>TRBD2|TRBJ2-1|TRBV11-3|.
CASSFRLAGFNEQFF
TGTGCCAGCAGCTTTCGACTAGCGGGATTCAATGAGCAGTTCTTC
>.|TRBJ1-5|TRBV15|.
CATSSPAGIQPQHF
TGTGCCACCAGCAGTCCCGCAGGGATCCAGCCCCAGCATTTT
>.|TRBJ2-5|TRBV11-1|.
CASSLSRAMQYF
TGTGCCAGCAGCTTAAGTCGGGCCATGCAGTACTTC
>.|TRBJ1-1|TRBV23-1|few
CASSLAGRENTEAFF
TGCGCCAGCAGTCTCGCCGGCCGGGAGAACACTGAAGCTTTCTTT
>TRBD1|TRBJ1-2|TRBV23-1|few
CASSRGTGGDGHTF
TGCGCCAGCAGTCGAGGGACAGGGGGCGATGGCCACACCTTC
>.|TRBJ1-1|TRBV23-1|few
CATPRGSNTEAFF
TGCGCCACCCCCCGGGGGTCGAACACTGAAGCTTTCTTT
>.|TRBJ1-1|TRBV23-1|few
CARLTDTEAFF
TGCGCCAGATTAACGGACACTGAAGCTTTCTTT
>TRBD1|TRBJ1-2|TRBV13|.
CASISGGRSYGYTF
TGTGCCAGCATCTCAGGGGGCAGAAGCTATGGCTACACCTTC
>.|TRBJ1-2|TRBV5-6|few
CASSLRRSGEGYTF
TGTGCCAGCAGCTTGAGGAGGTCAGGTGAAGGCTACACCTTC
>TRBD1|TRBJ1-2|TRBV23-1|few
CASSHDREWNYGYTF
TGCGCCAGCAGTCACGACAGGGAATGGAACTATGGCTACACCTTC
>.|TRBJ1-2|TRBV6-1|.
CASRTQGNYGYTF
TGTGCCAGCAGGACGCAGGGGAACTATGGCTACACCTTC
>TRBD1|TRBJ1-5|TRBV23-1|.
CASSHPGQGAFNQPQHF
TGCGCCAGCAGTCACCCGGGACAGGGGGCCTTCAATCAGCCCCAGCATTTT
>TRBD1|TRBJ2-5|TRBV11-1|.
CASSLETGGLKTQYF
TGTGCCAGCAGCTTAGAGACAGGGGGCCTGAAGACCCAGTACTTC
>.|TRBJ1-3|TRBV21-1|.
CASSKYSGNTIYF
TGTGCCAGCAGCAAGTACTCTGGAAACACCATATATTTT
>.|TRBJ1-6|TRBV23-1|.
CASKRWPVSRSPLHF
TGCGCCAGCAAACGATGGCCCGTGTCCCGATCACCCCTCCACTTT
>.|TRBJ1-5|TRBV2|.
CASSSIPHQPQHF
TGTGCCAGCAGTTCCATTCCGCATCAGCCCCAGCATTTT
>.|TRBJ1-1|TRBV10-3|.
CAISVSRAQGNTEAFF
TGTGCCATCAGTGTGAGTCGCGCACAGGGGAACACTGAAGCTTTCTTT
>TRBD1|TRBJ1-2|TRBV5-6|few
CASSNPRTGLNYGYTF
TGTGCCAGCAGCAACCCTAGGACAGGGTTGAACTATGGCTACACCTTC
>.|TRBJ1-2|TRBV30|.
CAWQTHAFPDYGYTF
TGTGCCTGGCAAACCCACGCCTTCCCCGACTATGGCTACACCTTC
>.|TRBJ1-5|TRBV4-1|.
CASSLQAQQPQHF
TGCGCCAGCAGCCTCCAAGCCCAGCAGCCCCAGCATTTT
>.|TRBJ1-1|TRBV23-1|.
CASGRGTEAFF
TGCGCCAGCGGCAGGGGAACTGAAGCTTTCTTT
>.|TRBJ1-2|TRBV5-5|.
CASSAKLYGYTF
TGTGCCAGCAGCGCAAAGTTGTATGGCTACACCTTC
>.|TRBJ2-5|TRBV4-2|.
CASSPGTVQETQYF
TGTGCCAGCAGCCCCGGAACGGTCCAAGAGACCCAGTACTTC
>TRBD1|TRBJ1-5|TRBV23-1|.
CASSRRTGRSNQPQHF
TGCGCCAGCAGTCGACGGACAGGGAGGAGCAATCAGCCCCAGCATTTT
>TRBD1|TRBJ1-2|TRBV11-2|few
CASSLGTRDSIYGYTF
TGTGCCAGCAGCTTAGGGACCCGGGACAGCATCTATGGCTACACCTTC
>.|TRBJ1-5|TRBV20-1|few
CSARDKVKVNQPQHF
TGCAGTGCTAGAGATAAGGTTAAAGTGAATCAGCCCCAGCATTTT
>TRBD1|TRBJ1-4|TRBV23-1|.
CASSHFPRGPNEKLFF
TGCGCCAGCAGTCACTTCCCTAGGGGGCCCAATGAAAAACTGTTTTTT
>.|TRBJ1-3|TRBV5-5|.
CASSYATALGNTIYF
TGTGCCAGCAGCTACGCCACTGCTCTTGGAAACACCATATATTTT
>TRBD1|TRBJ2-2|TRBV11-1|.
CASSLDRAGDGELFF
TGTGCCAGCAGCCTCGACAGGGCAGGGGACGGGGAGCTGTTTTTT
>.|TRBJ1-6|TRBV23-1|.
CASSQSRSGGVTYNSPLHF
TGCGCCAGCAGTCAATCGAGGTCGGGGGGTGTCACCTATAATTCACCCCTCCACTTT
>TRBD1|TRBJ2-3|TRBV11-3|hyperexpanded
CASSLQGATQYF
TGTGCCAGCAGCTTACAGGGGGCTACGCAGTATTTT
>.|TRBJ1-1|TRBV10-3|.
CAISESNVVTEAFF
TGTGCCATCAGTGAGTCGAATGTGGTTACTGAAGCTTTCTTT
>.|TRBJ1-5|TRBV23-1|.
CASSPQVTRGDQPQHF
TGCGCCAGCAGCCCCCAGGTTACCCGGGGGGATCAGCCCCAGCATTTT
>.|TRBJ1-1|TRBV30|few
CAWSAAPNTEAFF
TGTGCCTGGAGCGCGGCCCCGAACACTGAAGCTTTCTTT